The 10 T cell receptor beta chains in this list originate from one sample, sequenced in a study of blood T cell repertoires in COVID-19. The table came from immunoSEQ multiplex PCR; TCRdb's copy has only in-frame clones and leaves some out. The repertoire includes around 68,000 clones, over 75% of them detected once, and roughly 6.5% sits in the top ten. The source material was peripheral blood. All receptors derive from a man over 45 with active COVID-19.

V is TRBV28 and J is TRBJ2-7, with a tentative D call TRBD2 (9 bases). The CDR3 runs 15 residues. V shed 3 bases and J shed 5 bases, with 17 bases lying between them. Germline-derived CDR1 and CDR2 are MDHEN and SYDVKM. The CDR3 bases are TGTGCCAGCAGTTTGACAGGGGCGGGGGGGAACGAGCAGTACTTC. As protein: CASSLTGAGGNEQYF.

This clone was detected only a few times. The chain combines TRBV6-1 with TRBJ1-1; 10 nucleotides agree with TRBD1. Germline lookup yields CDR1 MNHNS and CDR2 SASEGT. The ends lost 4 bases at V and 4 bases at J; junction bases unmatched: 12. This CDR3 is 17 amino acids long. CDR3 DNA sequence: TGTGCCAGCAGTGCTTACGGGGACAGGGGATCAGGCACTGAAGCTTTCTTT. It is translated as CASSAYGDRGSGTEAFF.

The V call is TRBV27, the J call TRBJ2-1; 7 bases align to TRBD1. The CDR3 consists of 11 residues. The V and J ends lost 5 bases and 14 bases, in that order; junction bases with no gene match: 6. Per germline, CDR1 MNHEY and CDR2 SMNVEV (reference sequence). CDR3 coding DNA: TGTGCCAGCAGTGCCGGGACAGCGGAGTTCTTC. It yields the protein CASSAGTAEFF.

The chain combines TRBV9 with TRBJ1-6; 10 positions agree with TRBD1. The germline V gene encodes CDR1 SGDLS and CDR2 YYNGEE. With 3 bases clipped from V and 0 bases from J, the junction kept 9 bases outside the gene matches. The CDR3 extends over 19 amino acids. DNA for the CDR3: TGTGCCAGCAGCGGCGGACAGGGGGGTTTTGGCTCCTATAATTCACCCCTCCACTTT. As protein: CASSGGQGGFGSYNSPLHF.

This chain connects TRBV15 to TRBJ2-1; D is possibly TRBD2 (6 bases). Germline lookup yields CDR1 LNHNV and CDR2 YYDKDF (reference sequence). V was clipped by 0 bases and J by 3 bases, with 15 bases between them. CDR3 size: 17 residues. CDR3: CATSRDSIWGDYNEQFF. In nucleotides, the CDR3 is TGTGCCACCAGCAGAGATTCGATTTGGGGGGACTACAATGAGCAGTTCTTC. Filled out from reference TRBV15 and TRBJ2-1, the complete variable domain reads DAMVIQNPRYQVTQFGKPVTLSCSQTLNHNVMYWYQQKSSQAPKLLFHYYDKDFNNEADTPDNFQSRRPNTSFCFLDIRSPGLGDTAMYLCATSRDSIWGDYNEQFFGPGTRLTVL.

The count of this clone is one. The J gene is TRBJ1-2, the V gene TRBV28, with TRBD1 identical over 8 bases. This CDR3 region has 18 residues. CDR1 is MDHEN and CDR2 is SYDVKM in the germline V gene. J lost 3 bases, V lost 1 base, and 13 bases had no gene match. CDR3 amino acids: CASSLLPGQDFWDYGYTF. CDR3 nucleotide sequence: TGTGCCAGCAGTTTATTGCCGGGACAGGACTTTTGGGACTATGGCTACACCTTC.

The gene calls are TRBV5-5 and TRBJ2-7; 7 bases line up with TRBD1. Germline V lookup: CDR1 SGHKS, CDR2 YYEKEE (reference sequence). V lost 4 bases to trimming and J lost 5 bases; unmatched junction nucleotides: 9. The CDR3 length is 14 residues. This CDR3 is CASSRKGARDEQYF. The CDR3 DNA follows: TGTGCCAGCAGCCGGAAGGGGGCTCGAGACGAGCAGTACTTC.

The chain carries TRBV10-3 and TRBJ1-2; D possibly corresponds to TRBD1 (6 bases). The germline CDR1 and CDR2 sequences are ENHRY and SYGVKD. CDR3 size: 12 residues. Trimming took off 4 bases at V and 8 bases at J, with 11 bases between the two ends. This CDR3 reads CAISAGGGGYTF. The CDR3 DNA follows: TGTGCCATCAGTGCGGGGGGCGGCGGCTACACCTTC.

The chain employs TRBV9 and TRBJ2-7, with 7 bases fitting TRBD1. The length of the CDR3 is 15 residues. After removal of 3 bases from V and 3 bases from J, the junction contained 9 bases not matched to a gene. Germline V CDR1 and CDR2: SGDLS, YYNGEE. CDR3 loop: CASSAKLGQHYEQYF. CDR3 DNA: TGTGCCAGCAGCGCGAAGTTGGGACAGCACTACGAGCAGTACTTC.

The rearrangement joins TRBV15 to TRBJ1-4; 10 bases align to TRBD1. The length of the CDR3 is 16 residues. Unmatched junction bases numbered 6, after V lost 2 bases and J lost 6 bases. CDR1 and CDR2 (germline): LNHNV, YYDKDF (reference sequence). As DNA, the CDR3 is TGTGCCACCAGCAGACCGACAGGGGGCTGGGATGAAAAACTGTTTTTT. This translates into CATSRPTGGWDEKLFF.